One and the same sample provided the 21 T cell receptor beta chains below, sequenced in a study of spatial heterogeneity in lung cancer (dated by TCRdb to between 2018 and 2021). The method was 5' RACE. TCRdb lists the instrument as NextSeq 500. The public reads were quality trimmed at Q25 with fastp and then assembled into clones with MiXCR by TCRdb, keeping productive beta chains. Identical CDR3 protein sequences are pooled into one entry, listed with their most common genes and DNA. The sample yields 40,000 or so distinct CDR3 sequences; 7.5% were counted once. Jointly, the top ten make up 25% to 35% of the sample. The time point tag for this specimen amounts to: sample taken at primary tumor resection. The sequencing used PBMCs, collected at surgery. Receptor source: a male donor with early-stage non-small cell lung cancer.

This clonotype showed up just a few times. This sequence joins TRBV20-1 and TRBJ2-3; 8 positions match TRBD2. The trim removed 5 bases at V and 2 bases at J, leaving 12 bases unmatched. CDR1 is DFQATT, CDR2 SNEGSKA, per germline (reference sequence). This CDR3 is 16 amino acids long. CDR3 sequence (DNA): TGCAGTGCTTCCTTTAGTGAGCGGGGGCTCACAGATACGCAGTATTTT. Its translation: CSASFSERGLTDTQYF.

There are many counts of this clonotype. CDR3 DNA: TGTGCCACCAGTGACTCGACTAGCGGGAGTTCTGAGCAGTTCTTC. Translation gives CATSDSTSGSSEQFF. The chain combines TRBV24-1 with TRBJ2-1, with TRBD2 matching over 12 bases. The CDR3 consists of 15 residues. Trimming cost V 4 bases and J 9 bases; bases outside gene matches: 6. CDR1 KGHDR and CDR2 SFDVKD come from the germline V gene.

There are many counts of this clonotype. CDR3 DNA sequence: TGTGCCAGCAGTTACGGGCGGGGAGAGACCCAGTACTTC. Residues: CASSYGRGETQYF. The gene calls are TRBV6-5 and TRBJ2-5; TRBD2 might be the D (6 bases). The CDR3 has 13 residues. Germline lookup yields CDR1 MNHEY and CDR2 SVGAGI. Trimming took off 2 bases at V and 4 bases at J, with 8 bases between the two ends.

On this clonotype itself: An end of the junction differs from the germline gene, which may be a read error. J is TRBJ2-3 and V is TRBV10-3; TRBD1 matches at 11 bases. The CDR3 spans 15 residues. Germline loops: CDR1 ENHRY, CDR2 SYGVKD. Here the CDR3 DNA reads TGTGACATCAGTGATGGACAGGGGGCGGCAGATACGCAGTATTTT. This codes for CDISDGQGAADTQYF.

The V and J genes are TRBV9 and TRBJ2-1, with no clear D. Trimming took off 0 bases at V and 0 bases at J, with 7 bases between the two ends. Germline V gene data show CDR1 as SGDLS and CDR2 as YYNGEE. The CDR3 is 15 amino acids. CDR3 bases: TGTGCCAGCAGCGTAGGGGCCAGCTCCTACAATGAGCAGTTCTTC. It codes for CASSVGASSYNEQFF.

This clonotype came up many times. The chain couples TRBV24-1 to TRBJ2-3; D unresolved. The CDR3 is 14 residues long. The ends were cut back, 3 bases at V and 1 base at J, with 7 bases in the middle. CDR1 is KGHDR and CDR2 is SFDVKD in the germline V gene. DNA of the CDR3: TGTGCCACCAGTGATGGAAGCGGCACAGATACGCAGTATTTT. Translating it yields CATSDGSGTDTQYF.

The chain is built from TRBV20-1 and TRBJ2-1, with 8 bases matching TRBD1. Losses at the gene ends were 6 bases for V and 3 bases for J; bases not matched to a gene: 10. The CDR3 sequence is 15 residues long. Germline CDR1 DFQATT, CDR2 SNEGSKA (reference sequence). The CDR3 loop reads CSAKDRERLYNEQFF. The CDR3, as DNA: TGCAGTGCCAAGGACAGGGAGCGCCTCTACAATGAGCAGTTCTTC.

The CDR3 reads CASSQGLYGTQYF. For the CDR3, the DNA is TGTGCCAGCAGCCAAGGACTATACGGGACCCAGTACTTC. The rearrangement joins TRBV14 to TRBJ2-5; possibly TRBD2 for D (5 bases). In germline, CDR1 is SGHDN, CDR2 FVKESK. V gave up 1 base and J gave up 7 bases, with 10 bases separating them. The CDR3 sequence is 13 residues long.

Many counts were recorded for this clonotype. J is TRBJ2-7 and V is TRBV6-1, with D tentatively TRBD1 (6 bases). Trimming pared 6 bases from V and 0 bases from J, leaving 6 bases between. The CDR3 totals 12 residues. The germline CDR1 and CDR2 sequences are MNHNS and SASEGT. Here the CDR3 DNA reads TGTGCCAGCAGGGGGGCCTCCTACGAGCAGTACGTC. Its protein product is CASRGASYEQYV.

This clonotype has more than one count but fewer than ten. The chain combines TRBV7-3 with TRBJ2-5, with TRBD2 matching 9 bases. V shed 2 bases, J shed 2 bases, and the junction held 3 bases outside the gene matches. Per the germline V gene, CDR1 is SGHTA and CDR2 is FQGTGA. This CDR3 has 15 amino acids. The CDR3 DNA reads TGTGCCAGCAGCTTATATCTAGCGGGACAAGAGACCCAGTACTTC. It is translated as CASSLYLAGQETQYF.

This clonotype was seen repeatedly, ten times or more. The CDR3 reads CASSPRLAPNTGELFF. In nucleotides, the CDR3 is TGTGCCAGCAGCCCAAGACTAGCACCGAACACCGGGGAGCTGTTTTTT. The chain combines TRBV7-9 with TRBJ2-2, with 7 bases matching TRBD2. V lost 5 bases and J lost 0; bases outside the gene matches: 6. CDR1 is SEHNR, CDR2 FQNEAQ, per germline (reference sequence). The CDR3 extends over 16 amino acids.

The table lists this clonotype with many counts. The chain carries TRBV27 and TRBJ2-1, with D hard to call. This CDR3 has 14 residues. Germline V gene data show CDR1 as MNHEY and CDR2 as SMNVEV (reference sequence). Trimming left V 6 bases short and J 6 bases short, with 15 bases between. For the CDR3, the DNA is TGTGCCAGCAGATCCTCCGGCGACGCCAATGAGCAGTTCTTC. Translated, it gives CASRSSGDANEQFF.

In its sample, this clonotype was seen many times. The V call is TRBV7-3, the J call TRBJ2-6, with 8 bases that match TRBD1. Germline trimming cut 3 bases from V and 0 bases from J; bases unmatched to any gene: 1. CDR3 length: 16 residues. From germline, CDR1 is SGHTA and CDR2 FQGTGA. The CDR3 coding sequence is TGTGCCAGCAGCTTCACAGGGGGCTCTGGGGCCAACGTCCTGACTTTC. It translates to CASSFTGGSGANVLTF.

This clonotype was observed many times. V and J are TRBV6-5 and TRBJ1-5; 7 nucleotides line up with TRBD1. This CDR3 contains 15 residues. Trimming at V came to 6 bases and at J to 2 bases, leaving 7 bases not matched to a gene. Germline V gives CDR1 MNHEY, CDR2 SVGAGI. CDR3: CASRETGLGNQPQHF. The CDR3 coding sequence is TGTGCCAGCAGAGAGACAGGGCTCGGCAATCAGCCCCAGCATTTT.

The sample holds a few counts of this clonotype. The V gene is TRBV29-1, the J gene TRBJ1-6, with TRBD1 matching over 9 bases. The CDR3 runs 13 residues. After removal of 7 bases from V and 7 bases from J, the junction contained 5 bases not matched to a gene. CDR1 is SQVTM, CDR2 ANQGSEA, per germline. The CDR3 DNA reads TGCAGCGCCGCTGACAGGGGGAATTCACCCCTCCACTTT. Its protein product is CSAADRGNSPLHF.

Ten or more counts support this clonotype. The rearrangement joins TRBV24-1 to TRBJ2-1, with D possibly TRBD2 on 6 matching bases. Trimming left V 5 bases short and J 0 bases short, with 13 bases between. The CDR3 is 16 residues long. Per germline, CDR1 KGHDR and CDR2 SFDVKD. CDR3 amino acids: CATSGSSASSYNEQFF. In nucleotides, the CDR3 is TGTGCCACCAGTGGTTCTAGCGCTAGCTCCTACAATGAGCAGTTCTTC.

This clonotype has a count of ten or more. The chain uses TRBV6-5 and TRBJ2-7, with TRBD2 matching over 15 bases. CDR3 length: 19 residues. V was pared by 4 bases and J by 0 bases, with 10 bases of the junction left unmatched. In germline, CDR1 is MNHEY, CDR2 SVGAGI. The CDR3 loop reads CASSSWGLAGGRSSYEQYF. The CDR3 bases are TGTGCCAGCAGTTCCTGGGGACTAGCGGGGGGCCGAAGCTCCTACGAGCAGTACTTC.

About this clonotype: One base away lies a much larger clone, so this may be a sequencing read error. The V gene is TRBV7-8, the J gene TRBJ2-3; D perhaps matches TRBD2 (5 bases). CDR3 length: 16 residues. V dropped 6 bases and J dropped 4 bases, with 20 bases sitting between them. The germline V gene has CDR1 SGHVS and CDR2 FQNEAQ. The CDR3 DNA reads TGTGCCAGCAGGACTACCCGGAGGACGGCATCAGATACGCAGTATTTT. Amino acid sequence: CASRTTRRTASDTQYF.

This clonotype has a count of ten or more. The chain links TRBV6-2 or TRBV6-3 to TRBJ2-3; weak D call: TRBD1 (5 bases). The CDR3 spans 17 residues. CDR1 and CDR2 from the germline V gene are MNHEY and SVGEGT. V lost 0 bases, J lost 3 bases, and 16 bases lay in between. The CDR3 bases are TGTGCCAGCAGTTACTCGACGTTGGCAGGGTGGACAGATACGCAGTATTTT. Amino acids: CASSYSTLAGWTDTQYF.

This chain joins TRBV6-1 and TRBJ2-1; D is uncertain. Germline-derived CDR1 and CDR2 are MNHNS and SASEGT. The CDR3 loop spans 13 amino acids. Trimming removed 2 bases at V and 10 bases at J, with 12 bases between. CDR3 amino acids: CASSEPSRWEQFF. The CDR3, as DNA: TGTGCCAGCAGTGAACCGTCAAGATGGGAGCAGTTCTTC.

V usage is TRBV6-5 and J usage is TRBJ2-2; weak D call: TRBD2 (7 bases). This CDR3 is built from 17 residues. Trimming took 0 bases from V and 4 from J, leaving 15 bases between them. Germline CDR1 is MNHEY and CDR2 is SVGAGI. CDR3 sequence: CASSYSKRGGGTGELFF. The CDR3 bases are TGTGCCAGCAGTTACTCGAAACGGGGAGGGGGCACCGGGGAGCTGTTTTTT.